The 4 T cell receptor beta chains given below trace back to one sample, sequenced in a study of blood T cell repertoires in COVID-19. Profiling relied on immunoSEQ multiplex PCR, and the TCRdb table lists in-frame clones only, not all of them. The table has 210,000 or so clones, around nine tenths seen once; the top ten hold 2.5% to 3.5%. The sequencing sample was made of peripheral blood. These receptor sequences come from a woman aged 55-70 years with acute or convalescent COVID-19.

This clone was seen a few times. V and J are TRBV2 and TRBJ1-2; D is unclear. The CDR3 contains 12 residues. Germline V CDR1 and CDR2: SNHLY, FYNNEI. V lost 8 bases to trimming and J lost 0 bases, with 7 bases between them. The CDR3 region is CASRYSNYGYTF. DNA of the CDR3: TGTGCCAGCCGTTACTCTAACTATGGCTACACCTTC.

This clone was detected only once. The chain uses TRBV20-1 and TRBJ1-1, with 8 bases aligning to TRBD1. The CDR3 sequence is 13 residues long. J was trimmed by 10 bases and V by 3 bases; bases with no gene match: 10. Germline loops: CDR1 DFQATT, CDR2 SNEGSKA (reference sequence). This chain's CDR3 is CSASDPGGVGAFF. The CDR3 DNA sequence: TGCAGTGCTAGTGATCCAGGGGGCGTAGGAGCTTTCTTT.

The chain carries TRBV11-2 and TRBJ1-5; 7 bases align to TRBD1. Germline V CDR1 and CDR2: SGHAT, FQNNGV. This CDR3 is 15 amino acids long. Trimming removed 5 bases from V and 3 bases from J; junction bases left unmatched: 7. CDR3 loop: CASSGTGVNNQPQHF. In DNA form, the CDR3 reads TGTGCCAGCAGCGGTACAGGGGTAAACAATCAGCCCCAGCATTTT.

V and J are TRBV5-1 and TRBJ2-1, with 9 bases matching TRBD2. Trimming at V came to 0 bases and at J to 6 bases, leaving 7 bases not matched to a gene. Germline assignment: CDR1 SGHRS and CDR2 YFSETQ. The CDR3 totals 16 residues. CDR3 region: CASSLVGGRAANEQFF. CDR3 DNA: TGCGCCAGCAGCTTGGTGGGCGGGAGGGCCGCCAATGAGCAGTTCTTC.